The 26 T cell receptor beta chains given below trace back to one sample, sequenced in a study of T-cell memory formation after mild COVID-19. TCRdb re-called the 5' RACE reads through MiXCR, storing one row per CDR3 protein. The sample has 130,000 to 150,000 distinct CDR3 sequences, 15% to 20% seen once. Sequencing was performed on PBMCs or a T cell subset sorted from them (not recorded which). The source of these receptors is an adult woman who had mild COVID-19 (a few samples of this study predate the infection). Cell type and time point are not known.

This clonotype was seen repeatedly, ten times or more. The chain uses TRBV9 and TRBJ2-3; 7 bases line up with TRBD2. The CDR3 length is 15 residues. Per germline, CDR1 SGDLS and CDR2 YYNGEE. Trimming at V came to 2 bases and at J to 5 bases, leaving 8 bases not matched to a gene. In DNA form, the CDR3 reads TGTGCCAGCAGCGTCTCGACGGGAGGACGAGATACGCAGTATTTT. Protein: CASSVSTGGRDTQYF.

This clonotype turned up a few times. The rearrangement joins TRBV5-5 to TRBJ1-5, with D possibly matching TRBD1 (6 bases). This CDR3 has 14 amino acids. Germline CDR1 and CDR2: SGHKS and YYEKEE (reference sequence). Trimming stripped 2 bases from V and 6 bases from J, with 12 bases between. The DNA for the CDR3 is TGTGCCAGCAGCTTTTCGACACAGGGTCAGCCCCAGCATTTT. Protein: CASSFSTQGQPQHF.

The V gene is TRBV9, the J gene TRBJ2-1; no reliable D call. The CDR3 extends over 12 amino acids. Trimming stripped 5 bases from V and 6 bases from J, with 9 bases between. CDR1 is SGDLS, CDR2 YYNGEE, per germline. The CDR3 region is CASRGYRNEQFF. The CDR3 DNA is TGTGCCAGCAGGGGATATCGCAATGAGCAGTTCTTC.

This chain links TRBV12-3 or TRBV12-4 with TRBJ2-1, with TRBD1 matching over 7 bases. The CDR3 length is 13 residues. The ends lost 5 bases at V and 10 bases at J; junction bases unmatched: 8. The CDR3, as DNA: TGTGCCAGCAGTCGGGGACAGTCTCGGGAGCAGTTCTTC. Protein product: CASSRGQSREQFF.

This sequence joins TRBV5-8 and TRBJ2-7; 8 bases fit TRBD1. Unmatched junction bases numbered 6, after V lost 4 bases and J lost 0 bases. The CDR3 has 15 residues. Germline loops: CDR1 SGHTS, CDR2 YDEGEE. The CDR3 protein is CASSPGTGFSYEQYF. The CDR3 DNA reads as TGTGCCAGCAGCCCCGGGACAGGATTCTCCTACGAGCAGTACTTC.

This clonotype has more than one count but fewer than ten. The chain uses TRBV5-1 and TRBJ2-3; 8 bases align to TRBD2. This CDR3 has 15 residues. Germline V gene lookup returns CDR1 SGHRS and CDR2 YFSETQ. The J segment lost 3 bases and the V segment lost 3 bases, leaving 6 bases of the junction unmatched. The CDR3 protein is CASSSRGEQTDTQYF. CDR3 sequence (DNA): TGCGCCAGCAGCTCGCGGGGGGAGCAGACAGATACGCAGTATTTT.

This clonotype was detected only a few times. The chain uses TRBV6-5 and TRBJ2-7; 9 bases are shared with TRBD1. The germline V gene encodes CDR1 MNHEY and CDR2 SVGAGI. This CDR3 spans 13 amino acids. Trimming cost V 6 bases and J 8 bases; bases outside gene matches: 8. The CDR3 DNA reads TGTGCCAGCAGCCCCGGACAGGGGATCAAGCAGTACTTC. Translation gives CASSPGQGIKQYF.

This CDR3 reads CASSFGGSRETQYF. CDR3 nucleotides: TGCGCCAGCAGCTTTGGCGGGAGCCGTGAGACCCAGTACTTC. This chain joins TRBV5-1 and TRBJ2-5, with 7 positions matching TRBD2. Looked up from germline, CDR1 is SGHRS and CDR2 is YFSETQ. After removal of 2 bases from V and 5 bases from J, the junction contained 6 bases not matched to a gene. The CDR3 runs 14 residues.

The J gene is TRBJ2-7, the V gene TRBV4-3; possible D gene TRBD2, 6 bases. Germline loops: CDR1 LGHNA, CDR2 YSLEER. This CDR3 has 15 residues. V lost 0 bases and J 0 bases, leaving 9 bases between the germline ends. The CDR3: CASSQELGSSYEQYF. CDR3 nucleotides: TGCGCCAGCAGCCAAGAGCTCGGGAGCTCCTACGAGCAGTACTTC.

The chain couples TRBV29-1 to TRBJ2-5, with 9 bases fitting TRBD2. Losses at the gene ends were 2 bases for V and 1 base for J; bases not matched to a gene: 8. The CDR3 runs to 16 residues. The germline gives CDR1 SQVTM, CDR2 ANQGSEA. DNA for the CDR3: TGCAGCGTTGAAATGATGACTAGCGGTACCCAAGAGACCCAGTACTTC. It encodes CSVEMMTSGTQETQYF.

V is TRBV5-1 and J is TRBJ1-2; 7 bases are shared with TRBD1. This CDR3 region has 13 residues. Germline-derived CDR1 and CDR2 are SGHRS and YFSETQ. Trimming at V came to 4 bases and at J to 1 base, leaving 1 base not matched to a gene. For the CDR3, the DNA is TGCGCCAGCAGCGGGGACAGTAACTATGGCTACACCTTC. Its translation: CASSGDSNYGYTF.

This clonotype was recorded only once. The rearrangement joins TRBV5-6 to TRBJ1-5; D is undetermined. Trimming took 1 base from V and 11 from J, leaving 13 bases between them. In germline, CDR1 is SGHDT, CDR2 YYEEEE. The CDR3 has 13 residues. In DNA, the CDR3 is TGTGCCAGCAGCTTGTGGTCCTACCCAGCCCAGCATTTT. It specifies CASSLWSYPAQHF. Full variable domain (remainder filled in from reference TRBV5-6 and TRBJ1-5): DAGVTQSPTHLIKTRGQQVTLRCSPKSGHDTVSWYQQALGQGPQFIFQYYEEEERQRGNFPDRFSGHQFPNYSSELNVNALLLGDSALYLCASSLWSYPAQHFGDGTRLSIL.

This clonotype was observed at least ten times. V usage is TRBV5-6 and J usage is TRBJ2-2; D is unresolved. Trimming left V 4 bases short and J 3 bases short, with 4 bases between. Germline V CDR1 and CDR2: SGHDT, YYEEEE. The CDR3 spans 12 residues. In nucleotides, the CDR3 is TGTGCCAGCAGCCCTGACACCGGGGAGCTGTTTTTT. Its translation is CASSPDTGELFF.

This clonotype was found a few times. The chain carries TRBV9 and TRBJ2-7; maybe TRBD2 (6 bases). CDR1 is SGDLS, CDR2 YYNGEE, per germline. CDR3 length: 15 amino acids. Trimming stripped 0 bases from V and 5 bases from J, with 15 bases between. In DNA, the CDR3 is TGTGCCAGCAGCGTAGCTAGAGCGGGCTTCCACGAGCAGTACTTC. This translates into CASSVARAGFHEQYF. The full variable domain, completed using reference TRBV9 and TRBJ2-7, is DSGVTQTPKHLITATGQRVTLRCSPRSGDLSVYWYQQSLDQGLQFLIQYYNGEERAKGNILERFSAQQFPDLHSELNLSSLELGDSALYFCASSVARAGFHEQYFGPGTRLTVT.

This clonotype was observed a single time. V and J are TRBV29-1 and TRBJ2-3, with TRBD2 matching over 12 bases. CDR3 length equals 14 residues. The V gene end was trimmed by 5 bases and the J gene end by 2 bases; junction bases not matched to a gene: 2. Germline CDR1 and CDR2: SQVTM and ANQGSEA. Here the CDR3 reads CSVRTSGNTDTQYF. CDR3 DNA: TGCAGCGTTCGGACTAGCGGGAACACAGATACGCAGTATTTT.

This clonotype was recorded many times. The chain recombines TRBV4-2 with TRBJ1-2; D is uncertain. Trimming pared 0 bases from V and 7 bases from J, leaving 9 bases between. Germline values: CDR1 LGHNA, CDR2 YNFKEQ. The CDR3 covers 13 residues. CDR3 DNA sequence: TGTGCCAGCAGCCAAGAACAACCGGCTGGCTACACCTTC. Translated: CASSQEQPAGYTF.

The rearrangement joins TRBV6-2 or TRBV6-3 to TRBJ1-1; possibly TRBD1 for D (6 bases). Germline CDR1 reads MNHEY; CDR2 reads SVGEGT. Trimming cost V 5 bases and J 5 bases, with 18 bases left between them. The CDR3 runs 15 residues. DNA of the CDR3: TGTGCCAGCAGTCTCACCACAGGGTTCGGGACTGAAGCTTTCTTT. It specifies CASSLTTGFGTEAFF.

The table lists this clonotype with a few counts. DNA of the CDR3: TGCGCCAGCAGTGGTGCGGGACAGGGGGCCTGGGAGCAGTACTTC. Residues: CASSGAGQGAWEQYF. V usage is TRBV5-1 and J usage is TRBJ2-7; 12 nucleotides match TRBD1. V lost 5 bases and J lost 7; bases outside the gene matches: 10. The CDR3 spans 15 residues. The germline V gene has CDR1 SGHRS and CDR2 YFSETQ.

This clonotype has more than one count but fewer than ten. The chain employs TRBV9 and TRBJ2-3, with D maybe TRBD2 (5 bases). Trimming cost V 1 base and J 4 bases, with 10 bases left between them. The CDR3 sequence is 14 residues long. Germline lookup yields CDR1 SGDLS and CDR2 YYNGEE. The CDR3: CASSVLGVADTQYF. DNA of the CDR3: TGTGCCAGCAGCGTACTGGGAGTGGCAGATACGCAGTATTTT.

The rearrangement uses TRBV19 and TRBJ1-1; D gene uncertain. The CDR3 is made up of 11 amino acids. Germline CDR1 reads LNHDA; CDR2 reads SQIVND (reference sequence). V shed 8 bases and J shed 2 bases, with 6 bases lying between them. CDR3 loop: CASWLNTEAFF. Here the CDR3 DNA reads TGTGCCAGTTGGTTAAACACTGAAGCTTTCTTT.

The genes are TRBV16 and TRBJ1-1; D is possibly TRBD1 (5 bases). V lost 0 bases and J 1 base, leaving 9 bases between the germline ends. Germline-derived CDR1 and CDR2 are KGHSY and FQNENV. The CDR3 loop spans 15 amino acids. The CDR3 protein is CASSQSSRENTEAFF. The CDR3 DNA reads TGTGCCAGCAGCCAATCAAGCAGGGAGAACACTGAAGCTTTCTTT.

The chain uses TRBV6-2 or TRBV6-3 and TRBJ1-2, with 9 nucleotides matching TRBD1. The trim removed 6 bases at V and 5 bases at J, leaving 10 bases unmatched. The CDR3 consists of 15 residues. Germline V CDR1 and CDR2: MNHEY, SVGEGT. DNA for the CDR3: TGTGCCAGCAGCCTGGGACAGGGTCATCGTTATGGCTACACCTTC. Amino acids: CASSLGQGHRYGYTF.

This chain links TRBV5-1 with TRBJ1-3; D remains ambiguous. The CDR3 is 16 amino acids. Trimming pared 0 bases from V and 0 bases from J, leaving 10 bases between. CDR1 is SGHRS and CDR2 is YFSETQ in the germline V gene. CDR3 region: CASSLAQSFSGNTIYF. The CDR3 DNA follows: TGCGCCAGCAGCTTGGCACAGAGTTTCTCTGGAAACACCATATATTTT.

This clonotype has more than one count but fewer than ten. The chain carries TRBV10-3 and TRBJ2-2; tentative D call: TRBD2 (6 bases). V lost 0 bases, J lost 10 bases, and 12 bases lay in between. Germline CDR1 is ENHRY and CDR2 is SYGVKD. There are 14 residues in the CDR3. In DNA, the CDR3 is TGTGCCATCAGTGAGTCCGGGGGAGATGCGGAGCTGTTTTTT. Its protein is CAISESGGDAELFF.

Ten or more counts support this clonotype. The chain carries TRBV3-1 and TRBJ2-7; 7 bases are a match to TRBD2. Germline lookup yields CDR1 LGHDT and CDR2 YNNKEL (reference sequence). J lost 6 bases, V lost 4 bases, and 12 bases had no gene match. This CDR3 contains 15 residues. The CDR3 spells CASSLHSGATGEQYF. The DNA for the CDR3 is TGTGCCAGCAGCCTCCACAGCGGGGCTACAGGCGAGCAGTACTTC.

The CDR3 is CASIFLASGTDTQYF. In nucleotides, the CDR3 is TGTGCCAGCATCTTCTTGGCTAGCGGCACAGATACGCAGTATTTT. The genes are TRBV7-9 and TRBJ2-3; D is perhaps TRBD2 (6 bases). Germline loops: CDR1 SEHNR, CDR2 FQNEAQ (reference sequence). Trimming removed 7 bases from V and 1 base from J, with 15 bases in between. CDR3 length equals 15 residues. Drawing the rest from reference TRBV7-9 and TRBJ2-3, the complete variable domain is DTGVSQNPRHKITKRGQNVTFRCDPISEHNRLYWYRQTLGQGPEFLTYFQNEAQLEKSRLLSDRFSAERPKGSFSTLEIQRTEQGDSAMYLCASIFLASGTDTQYFGPGTRLTVL.